This record covers a single T cell receptor beta chain. Trimming took 2 bases from V and 7 from J, leaving 11 bases between them. The CDR3 is 14 residues long. CDR1 is KGHSH and CDR2 is LQKENI in the germline V gene. The record originates from a study of cytotoxic CD8 clonotypes in ibrutinib-treated CLL. At the level of the study: The group held under twelve relapsed/refractory and roughly 15 treatment-naive patients, with roughly 17 IGHV unmutated.

Measured with immunoSEQ multiplex PCR; TCRdb has only the in-frame clones, and not every one. The sample yields tens of thousands of clones, over 65% seen once. This sequence was found in a human donor with chronic lymphocytic leukemia. The V and J genes are TRBV18 and TRBJ1-4; D call uncertain. Sequenced here: PBMCs, sampled after 24 months of ibrutinib treatment. CDR3 region: CASSPEGGAEKLFF. The CDR3 DNA is TGTGCCAGCTCACCAGAAGGCGGTGCTGAAAAACTGTTTTTT.